Following are 8 T cell receptor beta chains from one sample sequenced in a study of T cells in Graves' hyperthyroidism and ophthalmopathy (dated 2019 in TCRdb). The receptor library was made with multiplex PCR. Sequenced on an Illumina HiSeq 2000. The TCR beta CDR3 regions were amplified from the RNA transcripts. A first-round RT-PCR of the TCR CDR3 used the HTBI primer set with the Qiagen OneStep RT-PCR kit. TCRdb reprocessing: public reads trimmed at Q25 with fastp, clones called with MiXCR, in-frame beta chains kept. Each CDR3 protein gets just one entry, which takes the most common genes and DNA from the rows behind it. Recorded for this sample are about 640,000 distinct CDR3 sequences; around 21% of them occurred a single time. The ten largest clones add up to around a third of the sample. Sample: blood. The receptors derive from a man aged 25-45 years with Graves' ophthalmopathy.

The rearrangement joins TRBV28 to TRBJ1-5; a possible D gene is TRBD1 (6 bases). The length of the CDR3 is 15 residues. The germline CDR1 and CDR2 sequences are MDHEN and SYDVKM. Between the trimmed V and J ends, which lost 3 bases and 5 bases, there was a span of 14 bases. CDR3 region: CASSFGGSGDQPQHF. For the CDR3, the DNA is TGTGCCAGCAGTTTTGGGGGGTCAGGGGATCAGCCCCAGCATTTT.

V and J are TRBV12-3 or TRBV12-4 and TRBJ2-5, with D possibly being TRBD2 (6 bases). CDR3 length: 15 amino acids. V lost 8 bases, J lost 4 bases, and 20 bases lay in between. The CDR3 DNA is TGTGCCAGCGGGGCGACTGACAGCGGGCCAGAGACCCAGTACTTC. Residues: CASGATDSGPETQYF.

The rearrangement joins TRBV11-2 to TRBJ2-6; TRBD2 is a possible D gene (5 bases). Germline lookup yields CDR1 SGHAT and CDR2 FQNNGV. Trimming cost V 7 bases and J 0 bases, with 13 bases left between them. The CDR3 is 16 residues long. The CDR3 bases are TGTGCCAGCATCCGGACGGACTTCTCTGGGGCCAACGTCCTGACTTTC. As protein: CASIRTDFSGANVLTF.

This clonotype was recorded at least ten times. CDR3 sequence (DNA): TGTGCCAGCAGCTTAACGTCCCTCGAGCAGTACTTC. It translates to CASSLTSLEQYF. V usage is TRBV11-2 and J usage is TRBJ2-7; D gene uncertain. The V end was cut by 2 bases, the J end by 6 bases, with 8 bases between. The CDR3 is 12 amino acids. Germline CDR1 and CDR2: SGHAT and FQNNGV.

The V gene is TRBV5-1, the J gene TRBJ1-2; D possibly corresponds to TRBD1 (5 bases). This CDR3 comprises 15 residues. V dropped 4 bases and J dropped 4 bases, with 17 bases sitting between them. The germline CDR1 and CDR2 sequences are SGHRS and YFSETQ. CDR3: CASSLLGGEGYGYTF. In DNA form, the CDR3 reads TGCGCCAGCAGCCTGCTTGGAGGGGAGGGCTATGGCTACACCTTC.

This clonotype was found many times. V and J are TRBV20-1 and TRBJ2-7; the D gene is possibly TRBD2 (6 bases). CDR3 length: 15 residues. The germline V gene encodes CDR1 DFQATT and CDR2 SNEGSKA (reference sequence). CDR3 DNA: TGCCAAGCTAGAGAAGAGGCGGGATCTACCTACGAGCAGTACTTC. This translates into CQAREEAGSTYEQYF.

This clonotype was detected only a few times. The genes are TRBV12-5 and TRBJ2-3; 8 bases map to TRBD1. The CDR3 is 15 amino acids. V trimming: 7 bases; J trimming: 4 bases; junction bases outside the gene matches: 10. CDR1 is LGHNT and CDR2 is FRNRAP in the germline V gene. The CDR3 nucleotides read TGTGCTAGTGCCCCCGGACAGGGACTTCCAGATACGCAGTATTTT. It translates to CASAPGQGLPDTQYF.

In the case of this clonotype: The junction does not match germline at one end; this may be a read error. The rearrangement links TRBV5-1 to TRBJ1-3; a possible D gene is TRBD1 (5 bases). The CDR3 is 17 residues long. The germline gives CDR1 SGHRS, CDR2 YFSETQ. The CDR3 coding sequence is TGCGCCAGCAACTTGGCGCAGGGAGCCTCCTCTGGAAACACCATATATTTT. Its translation is CASNLAQGASSGNTIYF.